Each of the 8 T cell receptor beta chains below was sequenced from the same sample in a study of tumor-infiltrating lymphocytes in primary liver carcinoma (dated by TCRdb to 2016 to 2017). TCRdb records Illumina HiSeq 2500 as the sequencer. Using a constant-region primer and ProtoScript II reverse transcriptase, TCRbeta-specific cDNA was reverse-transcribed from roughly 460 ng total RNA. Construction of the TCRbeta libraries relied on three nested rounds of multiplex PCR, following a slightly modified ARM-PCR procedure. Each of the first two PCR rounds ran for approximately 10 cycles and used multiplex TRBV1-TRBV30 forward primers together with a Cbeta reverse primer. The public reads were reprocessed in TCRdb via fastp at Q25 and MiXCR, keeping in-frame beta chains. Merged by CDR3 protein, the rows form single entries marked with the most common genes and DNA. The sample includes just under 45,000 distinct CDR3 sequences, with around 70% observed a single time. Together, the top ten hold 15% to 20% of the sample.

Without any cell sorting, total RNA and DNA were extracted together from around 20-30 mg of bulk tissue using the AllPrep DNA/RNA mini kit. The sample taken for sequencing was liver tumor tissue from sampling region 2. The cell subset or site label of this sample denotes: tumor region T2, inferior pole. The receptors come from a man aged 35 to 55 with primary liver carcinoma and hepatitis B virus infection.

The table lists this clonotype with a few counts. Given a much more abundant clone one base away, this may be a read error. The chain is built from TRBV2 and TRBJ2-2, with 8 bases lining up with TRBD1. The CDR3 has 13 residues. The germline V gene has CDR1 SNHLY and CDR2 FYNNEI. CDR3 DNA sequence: TGTGCCAGCGACTACAGGGGGGCCGGGGAGCTGCTTTTT. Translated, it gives CASDYRGAGELLF.

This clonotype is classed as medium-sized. The CDR3: CASSPERGMVQTQYF. In DNA, the CDR3 is TGTGCCAGCAGCCCCGAGAGGGGTATGGTGCAGACCCAGTACTTC. The rearrangement joins TRBV6-1 to TRBJ2-5, with D perhaps given as TRBD1 or TRBD2 (5 bases each). Trimming stripped 6 bases from V and 6 bases from J, with 20 bases between. The CDR3 consists of 15 residues. Looked up from germline, CDR1 is MNHNS and CDR2 is SASEGT.

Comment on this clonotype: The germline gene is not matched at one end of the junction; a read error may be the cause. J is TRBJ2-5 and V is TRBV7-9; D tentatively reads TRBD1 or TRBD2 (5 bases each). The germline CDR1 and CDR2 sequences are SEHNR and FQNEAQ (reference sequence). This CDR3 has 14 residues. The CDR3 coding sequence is TGTGCCAGCAACTTAATAGGGACCTCCGAGGCCCAGTACTTC. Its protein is CASNLIGTSEAQYF.

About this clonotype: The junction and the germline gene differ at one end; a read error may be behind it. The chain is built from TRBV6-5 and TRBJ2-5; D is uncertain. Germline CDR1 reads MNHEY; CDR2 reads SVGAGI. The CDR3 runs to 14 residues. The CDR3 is CASKHGPSQETQYF. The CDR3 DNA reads TGTGCCAGCAAACATGGTCCGTCGCAAGAGACCCAGTATTTC.

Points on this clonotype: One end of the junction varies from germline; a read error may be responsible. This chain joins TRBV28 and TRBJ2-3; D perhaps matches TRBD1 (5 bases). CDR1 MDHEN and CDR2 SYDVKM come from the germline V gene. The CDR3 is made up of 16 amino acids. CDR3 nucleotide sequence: TGTGCCAGCAGCTACGACAGAGTGCAGCAGCAGGATACGCGGTATTTT. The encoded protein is CASSYDRVQQQDTRYF.

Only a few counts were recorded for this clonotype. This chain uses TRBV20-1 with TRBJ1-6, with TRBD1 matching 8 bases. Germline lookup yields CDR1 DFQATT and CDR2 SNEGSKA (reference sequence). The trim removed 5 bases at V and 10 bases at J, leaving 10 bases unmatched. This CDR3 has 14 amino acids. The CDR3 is CSAEETGVRSPLHF. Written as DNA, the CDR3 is TGCAGTGCTGAGGAGACAGGGGTACGGTCACCCCTCCACTTT.

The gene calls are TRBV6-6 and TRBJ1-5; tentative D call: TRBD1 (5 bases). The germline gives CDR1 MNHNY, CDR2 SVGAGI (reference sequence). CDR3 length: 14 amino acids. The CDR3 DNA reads TGTTCGAGCATAGAGGGGAACGGCAATCAGCCCCAGCATTTT. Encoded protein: CSSIEGNGNQPQHF.

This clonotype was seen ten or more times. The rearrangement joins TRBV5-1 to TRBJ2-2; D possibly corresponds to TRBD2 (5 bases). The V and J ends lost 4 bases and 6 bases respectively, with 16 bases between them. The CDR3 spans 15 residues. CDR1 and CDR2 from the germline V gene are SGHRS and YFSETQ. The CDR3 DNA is TGCGCCAGCAGCCCAGACACCTCCGGGGCCGGGGAGCTGTTTTTT. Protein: CASSPDTSGAGELFF.